This T cell receptor (beta chain) was obtained from a study of blood T cell repertoires in COVID-19. Whole-study context: From the United States, Italy and Spain came samples of acute and convalescent COVID-19.

The CDR3 covers 15 residues. The junction had 11 bases not matched to a gene; V was cut back by 4 bases and J by 6 bases. The germline V gene has CDR1 GTSNPN and CDR2 SVGIG (reference sequence). In the authors' workflow: Estimates of nucleated cell counts were drawn from the amplification of reference gene primers. Clones were read by immunoSEQ multiplex PCR, and TCRdb kept only the in-frame ones, dropping some. V and J calls and clone size are given by that table; D and trimming were obtained from the DNA. The sample consists of some 270,000 clones, around 90% of them appearing once. The clonotype comes from a man aged 50 or older with acute or convalescent COVID-19. The sequenced material came from peripheral blood. The genes are TRBV30 and TRBJ1-5, with 8 positions matching TRBD1. The CDR3, as DNA: TGTGCCTGGACCTCCGGGACAGGTATAGGTCAGCCCCAGCATTTT. This translates into CAWTSGTGIGQPQHF.